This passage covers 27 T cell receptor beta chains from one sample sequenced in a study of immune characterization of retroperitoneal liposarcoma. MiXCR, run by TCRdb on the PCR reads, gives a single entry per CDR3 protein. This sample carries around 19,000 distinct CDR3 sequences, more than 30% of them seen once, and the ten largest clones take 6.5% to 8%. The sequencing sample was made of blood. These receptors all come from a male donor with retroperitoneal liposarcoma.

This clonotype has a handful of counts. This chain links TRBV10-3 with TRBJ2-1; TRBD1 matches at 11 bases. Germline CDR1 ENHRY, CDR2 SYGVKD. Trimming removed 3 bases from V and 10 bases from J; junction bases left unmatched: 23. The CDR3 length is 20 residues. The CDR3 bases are TGTGCCATCAGTGACAGTTCAGGAGGACAGGGGGCACCTAGCTCCTACGAGCAGTTCTTC. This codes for CAISDSSGGQGAPSSYEQFF.

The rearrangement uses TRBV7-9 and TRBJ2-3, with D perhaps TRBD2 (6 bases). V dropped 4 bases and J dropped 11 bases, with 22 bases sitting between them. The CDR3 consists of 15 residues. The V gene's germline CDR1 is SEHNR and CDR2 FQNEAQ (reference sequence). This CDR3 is CASSWSGTGLYEQYF. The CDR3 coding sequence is TGTGCCAGCAGCTGGTCCGGGACGGGACTTTACGAGCAGTATTTT.

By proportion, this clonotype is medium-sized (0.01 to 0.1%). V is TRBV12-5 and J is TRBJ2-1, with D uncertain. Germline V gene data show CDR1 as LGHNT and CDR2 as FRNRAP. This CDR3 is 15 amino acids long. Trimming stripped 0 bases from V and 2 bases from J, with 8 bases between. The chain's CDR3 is CASGLVDGTYNEQFF. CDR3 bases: TGTGCTAGTGGTTTGGTAGACGGTACCTACAATGAGCAGTTCTTC.

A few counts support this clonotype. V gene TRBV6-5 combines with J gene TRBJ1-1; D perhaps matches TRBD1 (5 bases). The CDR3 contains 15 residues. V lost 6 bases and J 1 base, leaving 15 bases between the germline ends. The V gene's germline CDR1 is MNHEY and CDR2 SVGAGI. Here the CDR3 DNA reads TGTGCCAGCAGCAAATCAGGGTTTGAGAACACTGAAGCTTTCTTT. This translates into CASSKSGFENTEAFF.

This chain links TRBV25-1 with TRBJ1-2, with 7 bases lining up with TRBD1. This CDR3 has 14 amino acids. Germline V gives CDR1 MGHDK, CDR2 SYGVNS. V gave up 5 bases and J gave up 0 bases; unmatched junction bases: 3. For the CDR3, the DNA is TGTGCCAGCAGTAGAACAGGGGCTAACTATGGCTACACCTTC. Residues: CASSRTGANYGYTF.

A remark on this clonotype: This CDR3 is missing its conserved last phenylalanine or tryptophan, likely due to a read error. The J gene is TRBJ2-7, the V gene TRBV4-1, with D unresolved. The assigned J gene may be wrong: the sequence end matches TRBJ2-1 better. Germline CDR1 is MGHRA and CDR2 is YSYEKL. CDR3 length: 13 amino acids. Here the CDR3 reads CASSQDYLNEQFL. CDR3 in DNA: TGCGCCAGCAGCCAAGACTACCTCAATGAGCAGTTCCTC.

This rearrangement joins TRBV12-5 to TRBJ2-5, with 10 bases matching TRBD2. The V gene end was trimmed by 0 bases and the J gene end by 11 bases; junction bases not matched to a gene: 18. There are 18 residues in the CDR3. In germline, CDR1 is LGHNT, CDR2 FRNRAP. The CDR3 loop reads CASGLVLPGLAPYNEQYF. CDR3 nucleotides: TGTGCTAGTGGTTTGGTACTCCCGGGACTAGCGCCCTACAATGAGCAGTACTTC.

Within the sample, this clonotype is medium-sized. Here the CDR3 DNA reads TGTGCCAGCAGTTGGGGGGACAGGGAGTCTGAGACCCAGTACTTC. This translates into CASSWGDRESETQYF. The chain recombines TRBV12-3 or TRBV12-4 with TRBJ2-5; the match to TRBD1 covers 9 bases. J gave up 5 bases and V 4 bases, and 8 bases lay outside the gene matches. The CDR3 runs to 15 residues.

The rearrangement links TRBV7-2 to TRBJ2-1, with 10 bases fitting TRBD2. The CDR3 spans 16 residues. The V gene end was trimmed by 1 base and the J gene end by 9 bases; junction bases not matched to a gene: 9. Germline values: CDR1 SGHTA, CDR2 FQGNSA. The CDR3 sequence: CASSLVSSGSWGEQFF. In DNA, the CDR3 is TGTGCCAGCAGCTTAGTGTCTAGCGGGAGTTGGGGTGAGCAGTTCTTC.

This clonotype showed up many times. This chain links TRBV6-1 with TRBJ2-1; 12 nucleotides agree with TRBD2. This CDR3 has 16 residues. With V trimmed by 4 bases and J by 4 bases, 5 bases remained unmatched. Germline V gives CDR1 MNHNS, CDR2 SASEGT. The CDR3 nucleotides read TGTGCCAGCAGTGGGGGACTAGCGGGTTTGTACAATGAGCAGTTCTTC. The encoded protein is CASSGGLAGLYNEQFF.

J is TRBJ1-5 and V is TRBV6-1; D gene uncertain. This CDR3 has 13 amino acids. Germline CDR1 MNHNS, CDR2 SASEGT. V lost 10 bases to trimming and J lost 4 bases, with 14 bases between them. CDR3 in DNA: TGTGCCACCGGAGGACGGGTGAATCAGCCCCAGCATTTT. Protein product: CATGGRVNQPQHF.

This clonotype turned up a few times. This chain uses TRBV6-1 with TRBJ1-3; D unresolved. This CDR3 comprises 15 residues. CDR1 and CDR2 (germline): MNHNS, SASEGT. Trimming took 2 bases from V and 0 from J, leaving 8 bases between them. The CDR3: CASSESPASGNTIYF. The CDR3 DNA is TGTGCCAGCAGTGAATCCCCAGCCTCTGGAAACACCATATATTTT.

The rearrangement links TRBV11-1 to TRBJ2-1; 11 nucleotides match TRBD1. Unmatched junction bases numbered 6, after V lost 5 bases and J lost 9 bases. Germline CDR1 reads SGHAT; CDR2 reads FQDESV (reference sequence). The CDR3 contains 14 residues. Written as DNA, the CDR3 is TGTGCCAGCAGCAAACGGACAGGGGGCAGTGAGCAGTTCTTC. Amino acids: CASSKRTGGSEQFF.

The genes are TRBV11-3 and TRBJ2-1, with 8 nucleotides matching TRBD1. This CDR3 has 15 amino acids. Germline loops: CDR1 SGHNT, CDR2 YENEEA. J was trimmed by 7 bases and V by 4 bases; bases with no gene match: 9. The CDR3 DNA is TGTGCCAGCAGCTCTACAGGGGGAGGATCAAATGAGCAGTTCTTC. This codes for CASSSTGGGSNEQFF.

CDR3 DNA: TGTGCCAGCAGCTTAGAAGGACTAGCGGGAAGGCTTGGGTACAATGAGCAGTTCTTC. It codes for CASSLEGLAGRLGYNEQFF. This chain connects TRBV11-1 to TRBJ2-1; 12 bases agree with TRBD2. The CDR3 has 19 amino acids. The germline V gene encodes CDR1 SGHAT and CDR2 FQDESV (reference sequence). Germline trimming cut 1 base from V and 4 bases from J; bases unmatched to any gene: 11.

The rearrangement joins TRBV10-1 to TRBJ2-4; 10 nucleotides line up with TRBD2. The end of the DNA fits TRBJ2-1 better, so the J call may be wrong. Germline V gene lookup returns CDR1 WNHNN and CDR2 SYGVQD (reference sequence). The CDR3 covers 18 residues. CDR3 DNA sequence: TGCGCCAGCAGTGAGTCGATTACGAGCGGGGGGGTTTTTTACGAGCAGTTCTTC. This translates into CASSESITSGGVFYEQFF.

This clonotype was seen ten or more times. CDR3 nucleotide sequence: TGTGCCAGCAGAGACCGTGGAGGAGACTCTGGAAACACCATATATTTT. Amino acid sequence: CASRDRGGDSGNTIYF. The rearrangement joins TRBV6-1 to TRBJ1-3; D is unresolved. The CDR3 has 16 residues. V lost 6 bases to trimming and J lost 0 bases, with 15 bases between them. CDR1 is MNHNS and CDR2 is SASEGT in the germline V gene.

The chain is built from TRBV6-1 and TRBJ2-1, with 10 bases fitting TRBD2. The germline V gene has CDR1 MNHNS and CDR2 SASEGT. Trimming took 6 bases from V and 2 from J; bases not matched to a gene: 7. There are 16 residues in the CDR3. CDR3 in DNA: TGTGCCAGCAGCCCATCTAGCGGGAGAGCCTACAATGAGCAGTTCTTC. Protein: CASSPSSGRAYNEQFF.

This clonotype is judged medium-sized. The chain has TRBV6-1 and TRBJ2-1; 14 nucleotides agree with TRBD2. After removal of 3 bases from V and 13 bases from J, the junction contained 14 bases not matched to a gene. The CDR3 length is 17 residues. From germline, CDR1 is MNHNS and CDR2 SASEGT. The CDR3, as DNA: TGTGCCAGCAGTGAGGAGACTAGCGGGGGGGTCCAAGAGACCCAGTTCTTC. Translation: CASSEETSGGVQETQFF.

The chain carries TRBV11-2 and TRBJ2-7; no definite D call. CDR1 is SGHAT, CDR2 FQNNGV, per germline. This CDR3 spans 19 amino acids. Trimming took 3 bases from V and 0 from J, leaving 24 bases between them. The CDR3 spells CASSFLIRSSTPSSYEQYF. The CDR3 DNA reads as TGTGCCAGCAGCTTTCTAATTCGTAGTAGTACCCCCAGCTCCTACGAGCAGTACTTC.

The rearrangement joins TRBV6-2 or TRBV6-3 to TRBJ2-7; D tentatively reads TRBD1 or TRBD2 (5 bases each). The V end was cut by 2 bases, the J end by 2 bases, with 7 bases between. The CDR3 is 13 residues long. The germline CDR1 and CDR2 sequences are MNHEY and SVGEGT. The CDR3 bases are TGTGCCAGCAGTTACACGGGGCCCTACGAGCAGTACTTC. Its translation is CASSYTGPYEQYF.

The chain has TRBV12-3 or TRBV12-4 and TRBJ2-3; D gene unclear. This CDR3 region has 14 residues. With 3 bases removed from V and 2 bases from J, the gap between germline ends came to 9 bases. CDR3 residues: CASSLSRSTDTQYF. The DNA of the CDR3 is TGTGCCAGCAGTTTGAGCAGGTCCACAGATACGCAGTATTTT.

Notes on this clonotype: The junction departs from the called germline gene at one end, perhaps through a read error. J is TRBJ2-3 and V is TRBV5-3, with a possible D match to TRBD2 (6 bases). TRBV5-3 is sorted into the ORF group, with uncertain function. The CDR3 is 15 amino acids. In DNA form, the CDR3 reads TGTGCCAGCAGCTGGGAGGAGGCCCGCACAGATACGCAGTATTTT. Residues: CASSWEEARTDTQYF.

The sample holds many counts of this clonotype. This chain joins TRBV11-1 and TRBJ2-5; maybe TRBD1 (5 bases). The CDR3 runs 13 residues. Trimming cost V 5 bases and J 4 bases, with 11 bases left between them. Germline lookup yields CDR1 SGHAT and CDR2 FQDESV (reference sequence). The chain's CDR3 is CASSPDTLETQYF. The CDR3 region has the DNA TGTGCCAGCAGCCCGGACACTTTAGAGACCCAGTACTTC.

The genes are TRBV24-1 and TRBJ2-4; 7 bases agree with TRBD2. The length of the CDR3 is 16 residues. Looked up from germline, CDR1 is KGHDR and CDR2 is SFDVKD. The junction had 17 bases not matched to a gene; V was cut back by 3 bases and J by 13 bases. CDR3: CATSDRAGAAYNEQYF. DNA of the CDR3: TGTGCCACCAGTGATCGTGCGGGAGCGGCCTACAATGAGCAGTACTTC.

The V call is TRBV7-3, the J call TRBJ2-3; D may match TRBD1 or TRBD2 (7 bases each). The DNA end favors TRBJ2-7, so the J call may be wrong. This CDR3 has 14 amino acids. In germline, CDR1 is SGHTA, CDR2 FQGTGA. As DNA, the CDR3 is TGTGCCAGCAGCGTCAGGGGGGGCGTGGGCGAGCAGTACTTC. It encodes CASSVRGGVGEQYF.

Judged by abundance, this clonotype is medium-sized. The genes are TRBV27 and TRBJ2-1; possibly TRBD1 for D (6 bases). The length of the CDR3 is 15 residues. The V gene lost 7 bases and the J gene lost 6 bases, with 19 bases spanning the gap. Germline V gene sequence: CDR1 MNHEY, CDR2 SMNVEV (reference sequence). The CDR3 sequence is CASMVSRGGLNEQFF. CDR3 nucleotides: TGTGCCAGCATGGTCTCCAGGGGTGGTCTCAATGAGCAGTTCTTC.